Shown below are 3 T cell receptor beta chains from a single sample sequenced in a study of T cell changes during pregnancy in multiple sclerosis. Data came from immunoSEQ multiplex PCR; TCRdb stores just in-frame clones and leaves some out. Altogether 50,000 to 65,000 clones are present, under 95% being singletons, with the ten largest covering 2.5% to 4%. The sequenced sample was CD8+ T cells from peripheral blood mononuclear cells, obtained in the second trimester of pregnancy. All receptors come from a female donor with multiple sclerosis, enrolled in a pregnancy study.

V gene TRBV19 combines with J gene TRBJ1-5; TRBD1 is a possible D gene (6 bases). The CDR3 contains 15 residues. The ends were cut back, 7 bases at V and 1 base at J, with 14 bases in the middle. The V gene's germline CDR1 is LNHDA and CDR2 SQIVND (reference sequence). The CDR3 region is CASMEQGLSNQPQHF. CDR3 nucleotide sequence: TGTGCCAGTATGGAACAGGGATTAAGCAATCAGCCCCAGCATTTT.

This clone has just one count. V is TRBV19 and J is TRBJ1-5; D is perhaps TRBD1 (6 bases). Trimming removed 5 bases at V and 7 bases at J, with 15 bases between. The CDR3 totals 14 residues. Germline lookup yields CDR1 LNHDA and CDR2 SQIVND (reference sequence). CDR3 sequence (DNA): TGTGCCAGTAGTCGCCCACAGGGAACACAGCCCCAGCATTTT. The encoded protein is CASSRPQGTQPQHF.

This chain joins TRBV23-1 and TRBJ1-1, with D possibly being TRBD1 (5 bases). Being an ORF, TRBV23-1 has a function that is uncertain. The CDR3 consists of 16 residues. Trimming shortened V by 0 bases and J by 1 base, and 12 bases separated the two germline ends. The CDR3 DNA sequence: TGCGCCAGCAGTCAATCCAATGACAGTGAGAACACTGAAGCTTTCTTT. This translates into CASSQSNDSENTEAFF.